This T cell receptor (beta chain) derives from a study of OX40 agonist ivuxolimab in advanced cancers. Study-level results: Clonal expansion in partial responders at 0.1-3.0 mg/kg ranked among the lowest. Doses of 0.1 to 3.0 mg/kg were accompanied by clonal expansion of CD4+ and CD8+ blood T cells by week 6.

Produced via immunoSEQ multiplex PCR; TCRdb's table is partial and in-frame only. The data contain tens of thousands of clones, about nine tenths of them singletons. Blood sampling was done at baseline, cycle 4 day 1, and cycle 7 day 1. A remark on this clone: The antigen remains unidentified.

The sequenced sample was CD4+ or CD8+ T cells sorted from blood, obtained in a trial of the OX40 agonist ivuxolimab. The TCR sequence derives from an adult with an advanced solid tumor such as melanoma, head and neck, liver or kidney cancer.

CDR3: CASSSGDRGRSTDTQYF. Here the CDR3 DNA reads TGTGCCAGCAGTTCCGGGGATAGGGGCCGCAGCACAGATACGCAGTATTTT. The chain carries TRBV28 and TRBJ2-3; D is possibly TRBD1 or TRBD2 (5 bases each). V was trimmed by 4 bases and J by 0 bases, leaving 17 bases between them. CDR3 length equals 17 residues. CDR1 MDHEN and CDR2 SYDVKM come from the germline V gene.